The 14 T cell receptor beta chains below come from one sample, sequenced in a study of neurological immune-mediated disorders. Time point denoted: longitudinal time-point 2. TCRdb re-derived calls from the 5' RACE reads in MiXCR, one entry per CDR3 protein. The sample lists some 87,000 distinct CDR3 sequences, around 14% occurring once. Sequencing was carried out using PBMCs. The receptors shown here come from a female donor with HTLV-1-associated myelopathy (HAM/TSP).

Concerning this clonotype: The germline gene is not matched at one end of the junction; a read error may be the cause. The chain recombines TRBV9 with TRBJ2-2, with TRBD1 identical over 8 bases. Germline values: CDR1 SGDLS, CDR2 YYNGEE. This CDR3 is built from 14 residues. The CDR3 DNA reads TGCGCCAGCAGCTTGGACAGGGAGGCCGGGGAGCTGTTTTTT. Translated: CASSLDREAGELFF.

This clonotype was counted a few times. The chain uses TRBV20-1 and TRBJ2-2; 7 nucleotides align to TRBD2. The junction had 8 bases not matched to a gene; V was cut back by 3 bases and J by 4 bases. Germline V gene lookup returns CDR1 DFQATT and CDR2 SNEGSKA (reference sequence). CDR3 length: 15 amino acids. As DNA, the CDR3 is TGCAGTGCTAGGCCCAGGAGCGGGGCCACCGGGGAGCTGTTTTTT. The encoded protein is CSARPRSGATGELFF.

This clonotype was recorded many times. V gene TRBV28 combines with J gene TRBJ2-3; D perhaps matches TRBD2 (5 bases). Germline V lookup: CDR1 MDHEN, CDR2 SYDVKM. The V gene lost 3 bases and the J gene lost 10 bases, with 17 bases spanning the gap. The CDR3 is made up of 14 amino acids. CDR3 in amino acids: CASSFLGREGSQYF. The DNA for the CDR3 is TGTGCCAGCAGTTTTCTGGGCCGCGAGGGATCGCAGTATTTT.

In this sample, this clonotype is medium-sized. The rearrangement joins TRBV29-1 to TRBJ2-7; no firm D call. This CDR3 has 13 residues. The V gene lost 1 base and the J gene lost 2 bases, with 9 bases spanning the gap. In germline, CDR1 is SQVTM, CDR2 ANQGSEA. The DNA for the CDR3 is TGCAGCGTTGAAGGGGGTACCACCTACGAGCAGTACTTC. It specifies CSVEGGTTYEQYF.

This clonotype occurred many times. The chain joins TRBV9 to TRBJ2-3; D might be TRBD1 or TRBD2, each matching 5 bases. The CDR3 runs 17 residues. V lost 1 base and J 0 bases, leaving 15 bases between the germline ends. Germline CDR1 and CDR2: SGDLS and YYNGEE. CDR3 sequence: CASSVTPGPLSTDTQYF. CDR3 nucleotide sequence: TGTGCCAGCAGCGTAACTCCGGGACCCCTGAGCACAGATACGCAGTATTTT.

With respect to this clonotype: A single base separates this from a much larger clone, so it may be a read error. V is TRBV12-3 or TRBV12-4 and J is TRBJ1-2, with TRBD1 as a possible D gene (6 bases). This CDR3 contains 15 residues. Trimming cost V 6 bases and J 0 bases, with 14 bases left between them. CDR3 loop: CASRETWTANYGYTF. The CDR3 region has the DNA TGTGCCAGCAGGGAGACCTGGACAGCTAACTATGGCTACACCTTC.

This clonotype was recorded at least ten times. CDR3 loop: CSARDADFTDTQYF. DNA for the CDR3: TGCAGTGCTAGAGACGCGGACTTCACAGATACGCAGTATTTT. The chain couples TRBV20-1 to TRBJ2-3; tentatively, D is TRBD2 (5 bases). The CDR3 runs 14 residues. Between the trimmed V and J ends, which lost 0 bases and 2 bases, there was a span of 9 bases. CDR1 and CDR2 (germline): DFQATT, SNEGSKA (reference sequence).

This clonotype was seen ten or more times. The chain employs TRBV29-1 and TRBJ1-1; D is perhaps TRBD1 (5 bases). CDR1 is SQVTM and CDR2 is ANQGSEA in the germline V gene. The CDR3 has 15 amino acids. V lost 4 bases and J lost 1, with 16 bases in between. In DNA form, the CDR3 reads TGCAGCGTTGTCGGGGGGGGTGAACGGAACACTGAAGCTTTCTTT. This translates into CSVVGGGERNTEAFF. Full variable domain (missing parts from reference TRBV29-1 and TRBJ1-1): SAVISQKPSRDICQRGTSLTIQCQVDSQVTMMFWYRQQPGQSLTLIATANQGSEATYESGFVIDKFPISRPNLTFSTLTVSNMSPEDSSIYLCSVVGGGERNTEAFFGQGTRLTVV.

This clonotype was seen at least ten times. The gene calls are TRBV11-2 and TRBJ2-2; maybe TRBD2 (6 bases). V shed 5 bases and J shed 1 base, with 14 bases lying between them. The germline V gene encodes CDR1 SGHAT and CDR2 FQNNGV. The CDR3 is made up of 16 amino acids. In DNA form, the CDR3 reads TGTGCCAGCAGCCCGTACGGGGGAGTGAACACCGGGGAGCTGTTTTTT. Amino acid sequence: CASSPYGGVNTGELFF.

This clonotype came up many times. The chain has TRBV4-2 and TRBJ2-5, with 9 nucleotides matching TRBD1. This CDR3 has 19 amino acids. V was pared by 3 bases and J by 2 bases, with 16 bases of the junction left unmatched. The germline CDR1 and CDR2 sequences are LGHNA and YNFKEQ. The DNA of the CDR3 is TGTGCCAGCAGCCAGCACCCGGGACAGGGTTTTCTGGGGCAAGAGACCCAGTACTTC. Translating it yields CASSQHPGQGFLGQETQYF.

This clonotype was recorded at least ten times. The chain carries TRBV5-1 and TRBJ2-3; D remains ambiguous. Trimming took off 1 base at V and 6 bases at J, with 12 bases between the two ends. In germline, CDR1 is SGHRS, CDR2 YFSETQ. The CDR3 sequence is 14 residues long. The CDR3 sequence: CASSLPSASDTQYF. For the CDR3, the DNA is TGCGCCAGCAGCTTGCCCTCGGCATCGGATACGCAGTATTTT.

This clonotype was found many times. The chain links TRBV7-2 to TRBJ1-3; unclear D gene. This CDR3 is 14 amino acids long. CDR1 is SGHTA, CDR2 FQGNSA, per germline. Trimming shortened V by 5 bases and J by 0 bases, and 8 bases separated the two germline ends. The DNA of the CDR3 is TGTGCCAGCAGCCGACTGACCTCTGGAAACACCATATATTTT. This encodes CASSRLTSGNTIYF.

At least ten counts were recorded for this clonotype. The rearrangement links TRBV5-1 to TRBJ2-4; D remains ambiguous. V gave up 0 bases and J gave up 4 bases, with 8 bases separating them. This CDR3 comprises 14 residues. Germline loops: CDR1 SGHRS, CDR2 YFSETQ. CDR3 bases: TGCGCCAGCAGCTTGGCACTGCTTAAAAACATTCAGTACTTC. Translating it yields CASSLALLKNIQYF. The full variable domain, in which reference TRBV5-1 and TRBJ2-4 provide the parts outside the CDR3, is KAGVTQTPRYLIKTRGQQVTLSCSPISGHRSVSWYQQTPGQGLQFLFEYFSETQRNKGNFPGRFSGRQFSNSRSEMNVSTLELGDSALYLCASSLALLKNIQYFGAGTRLSVL.

Ten or more counts support this clonotype. The chain is built from TRBV25-1 and TRBJ2-5; 9 bases are a match to TRBD1. V dropped 6 bases and J dropped 4; count of bases not matched to a gene: 3. The CDR3 loop spans 13 amino acids. The germline gives CDR1 MGHDK, CDR2 SYGVNS. This chain's CDR3 is CASRRTGVETQYF. For the CDR3, the DNA is TGTGCCAGCAGGAGGACAGGGGTAGAGACCCAGTACTTC.